The T cell receptor beta chain under discussion was sequenced for a study of blood T cell repertoires in COVID-19. In the study's own analysis: Cell counts per sample came from amplifying reference gene primers. Assay used: immunoSEQ multiplex PCR; TCRdb lists only in-frame clones, some missing. The V and J calls and clone size are taken from that table; D and trimming were inferred from the DNA. The sample yields more than 95,000 clones, around 83% seen once. This CDR3 comprises 11 residues. Germline V gene data show CDR1 as DFQATT and CDR2 as SNEGSKA (reference sequence). V lost 1 base and J 6 bases, leaving 6 bases between the germline ends.

The material sequenced was peripheral blood. The rearrangement joins TRBV20-1 to TRBJ1-1; D remains ambiguous. This TCR was recovered from a man older than 75 with active or convalescent COVID-19. The CDR3 nucleotides read TGCAGTGCTAGAGTTGTCTCTGAAGCTTTCTTT. Translation gives CSARVVSEAFF.